This T cell receptor beta chain emerged from a study of blood T cells in healthy people across ages. A J-beta primer mix and a sample-barcoded 5' primer were used in a second PCR of about 7 to 12 cycles. One entry per CDR3 protein, called by TCRdb with MiXCR from the 5' RACE reads. The sample contains 1 million or so distinct CDR3 sequences, 20% to 25% of which appear only once. This clonotype was counted a few times. As yet, its antigen is unknown. Study conclusions and caveats: Reliance upon unsorted PBMCs precluded definitive naive versus antigen-experienced comparison.

The CDR3 covers 13 residues. Germline CDR1 and CDR2: MNHEY and SMNVEV (reference sequence). Trimming stripped 4 bases from V and 7 bases from J, with 14 bases between. The sample was also reused in another study, on T cells of mothers and their children. As that study records: The whole RNA yield was converted to cDNA, roughly 1.5 ug per 15 ul.

The chain employs TRBV27 and TRBJ2-7; D is possibly TRBD1 or TRBD2 (6 bases each). This TCR was sampled from a girl aged 2-10 years in good health. The sample was blood. The CDR3 here is CASSWRGALEQYF. The CDR3 region has the DNA TGTGCCAGCAGTTGGAGGGGGGCCTTGGAGCAGTACTTC.